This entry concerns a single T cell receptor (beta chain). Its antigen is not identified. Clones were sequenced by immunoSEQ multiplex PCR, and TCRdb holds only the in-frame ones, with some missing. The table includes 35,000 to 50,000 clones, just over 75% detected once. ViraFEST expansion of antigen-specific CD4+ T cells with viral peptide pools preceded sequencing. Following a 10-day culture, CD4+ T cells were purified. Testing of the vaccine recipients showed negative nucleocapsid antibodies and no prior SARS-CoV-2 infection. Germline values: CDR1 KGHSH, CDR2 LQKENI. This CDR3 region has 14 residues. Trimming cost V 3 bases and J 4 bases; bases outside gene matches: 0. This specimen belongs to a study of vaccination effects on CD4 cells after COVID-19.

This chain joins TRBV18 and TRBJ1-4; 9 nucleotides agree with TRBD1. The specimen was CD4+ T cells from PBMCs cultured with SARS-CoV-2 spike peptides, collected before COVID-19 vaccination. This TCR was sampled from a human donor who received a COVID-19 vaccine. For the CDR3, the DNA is TGTGCCAGCTCACCGGACAGGGGTAATGAAAAACTGTTTTTT. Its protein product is CASSPDRGNEKLFF.